What follows describes a single T cell receptor (beta chain). Its antigen is not known. Only cases whose brain tissue showed the highest T cell transcript signatures were sequenced. At least one anti-epileptic drug was given before surgery. The sample originates from a study of brain T cells in children with intractable seizures. Study-level points and caveats: HCMV serostatus was not known, and viral specificity came from CDR3 similarity only.

Data came from immunoSEQ multiplex PCR; TCRdb stores just in-frame clones and leaves some out. The sample comprises around 41,000 clones, 90% of which are singletons, and about 6% rests with the top ten. The sequencing used peripheral blood, collected at surgery. The origin of this receptor is a girl under 10 years old with tuberous sclerosis and intractable seizures.

The CDR3 loop reads CASSLVGVQGPLYGYTF. For the CDR3, the DNA is TGTGCCAGCAGCTTGGTTGGCGTACAGGGGCCCCTCTATGGCTACACCTTC. The genes are TRBV5-4 and TRBJ1-2; 7 bases are shared with TRBD1. The germline V gene encodes CDR1 SGHNT and CDR2 YYREEE (reference sequence). The CDR3 loop spans 17 amino acids. Trimming took 0 bases from V and 4 from J; bases not matched to a gene: 12.